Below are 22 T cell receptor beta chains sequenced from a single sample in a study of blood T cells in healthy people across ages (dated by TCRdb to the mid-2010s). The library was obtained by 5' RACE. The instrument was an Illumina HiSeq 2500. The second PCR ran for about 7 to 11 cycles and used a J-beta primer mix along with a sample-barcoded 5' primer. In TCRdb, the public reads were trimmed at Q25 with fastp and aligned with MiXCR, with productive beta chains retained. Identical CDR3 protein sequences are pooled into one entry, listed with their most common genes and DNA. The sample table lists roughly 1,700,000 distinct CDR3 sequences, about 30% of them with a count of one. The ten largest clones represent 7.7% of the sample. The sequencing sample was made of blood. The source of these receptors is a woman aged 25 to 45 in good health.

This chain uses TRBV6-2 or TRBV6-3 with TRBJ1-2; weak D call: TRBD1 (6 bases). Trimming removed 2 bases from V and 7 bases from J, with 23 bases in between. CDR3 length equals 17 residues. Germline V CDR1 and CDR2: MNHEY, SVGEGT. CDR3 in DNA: TGTGCCAGCAGTTACACCTTATCGATGGCGGGGGCTGCTGGCTACACCTTC. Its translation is CASSYTLSMAGAAGYTF.

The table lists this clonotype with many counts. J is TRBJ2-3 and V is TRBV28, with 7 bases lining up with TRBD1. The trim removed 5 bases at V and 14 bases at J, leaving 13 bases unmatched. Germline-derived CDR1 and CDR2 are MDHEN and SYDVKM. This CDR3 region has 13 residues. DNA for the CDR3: TGTGCCAGCAGTCACCGAGGACAGGCTGCTGGGTATTTT. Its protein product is CASSHRGQAAGYF.

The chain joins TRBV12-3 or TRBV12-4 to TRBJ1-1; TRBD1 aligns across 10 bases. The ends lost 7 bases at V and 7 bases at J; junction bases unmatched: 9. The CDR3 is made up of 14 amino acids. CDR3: CASTPGQGNVEAFF. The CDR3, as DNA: TGTGCCAGCACCCCGGGACAGGGGAACGTTGAAGCTTTCTTT.

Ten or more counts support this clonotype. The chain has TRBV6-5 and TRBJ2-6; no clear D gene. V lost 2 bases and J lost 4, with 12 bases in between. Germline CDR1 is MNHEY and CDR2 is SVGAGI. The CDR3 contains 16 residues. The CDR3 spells CASSYSFYLGANVLTF. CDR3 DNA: TGTGCCAGCAGTTACAGTTTCTATTTAGGGGCCAACGTCCTGACTTTC.

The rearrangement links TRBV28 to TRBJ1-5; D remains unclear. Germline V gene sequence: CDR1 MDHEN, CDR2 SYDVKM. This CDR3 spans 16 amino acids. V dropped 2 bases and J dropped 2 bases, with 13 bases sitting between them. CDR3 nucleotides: TGTGCCAGCAGTTTAGCTTCTTCCCAGGGCAATCAGCCCCAGCATTTT. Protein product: CASSLASSQGNQPQHF.

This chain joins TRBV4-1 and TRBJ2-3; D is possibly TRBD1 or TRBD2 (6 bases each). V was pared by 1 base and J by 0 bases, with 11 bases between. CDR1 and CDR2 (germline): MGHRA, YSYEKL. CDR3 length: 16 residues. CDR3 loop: CASSQVTGASTDTQYF. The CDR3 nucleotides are TGCGCCAGCAGCCAAGTGACGGGGGCTAGCACAGATACGCAGTATTTT.

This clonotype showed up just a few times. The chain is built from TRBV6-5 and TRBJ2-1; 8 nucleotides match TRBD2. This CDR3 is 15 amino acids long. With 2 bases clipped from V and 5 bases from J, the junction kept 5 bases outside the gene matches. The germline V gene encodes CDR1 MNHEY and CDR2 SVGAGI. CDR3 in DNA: TGTGCCAGCAGTTACGCTAGCGGGCTTAACAATGAGCAGTTCTTC. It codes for CASSYASGLNNEQFF.

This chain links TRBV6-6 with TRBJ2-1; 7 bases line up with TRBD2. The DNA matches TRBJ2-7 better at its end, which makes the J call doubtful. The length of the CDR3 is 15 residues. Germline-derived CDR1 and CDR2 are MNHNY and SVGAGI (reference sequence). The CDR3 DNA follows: TGTGCCAGCAGAAAGCGGGATTGGTCCTACAATGAGCAGTACTTC. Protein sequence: CASRKRDWSYNEQYF.

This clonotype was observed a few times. The DNA for the CDR3 is TGCGCCAGCAGCACAACAGGCTACGAGCAGTTCTTC. Protein: CASSTTGYEQFF. The chain couples TRBV5-1 to TRBJ2-1; tentatively, D is TRBD1 (5 bases). The V end lost 4 bases, the J end lost 10 bases, and 12 bases lay between the germline ends. This CDR3 spans 12 amino acids. Germline CDR1 is SGHRS and CDR2 is YFSETQ.

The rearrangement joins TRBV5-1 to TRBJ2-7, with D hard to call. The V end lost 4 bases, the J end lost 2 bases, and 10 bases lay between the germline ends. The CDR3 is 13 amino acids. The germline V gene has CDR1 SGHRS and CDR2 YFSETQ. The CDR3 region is CASSKDTTYEQYF. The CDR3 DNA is TGCGCCAGCAGCAAAGACACTACCTACGAGCAGTACTTC.

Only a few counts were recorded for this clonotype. CDR3 nucleotides: TGTGCCAGCAGCTTTGGGGAACGCGGGAACTATGGCTACACCTTC. It specifies CASSFGERGNYGYTF. This chain uses TRBV11-2 with TRBJ1-2; D unclear. The CDR3 contains 15 residues. CDR1 is SGHAT and CDR2 is FQNNGV in the germline V gene. V gave up 3 bases and J gave up 2 bases, with 13 bases separating them.

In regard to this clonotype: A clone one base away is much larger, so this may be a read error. In DNA, the CDR3 is TGTGCCAGCAGTAAGGACAGGGTTGTAAATCAGCCCCAGCATTTT. Translation: CASSKDRVVNQPQHF. The genes are TRBV12-3 or TRBV12-4 and TRBJ1-5; TRBD1 matches 8 bases. Trimming cost V 5 bases and J 4 bases; bases outside gene matches: 7. CDR3 length: 15 residues.

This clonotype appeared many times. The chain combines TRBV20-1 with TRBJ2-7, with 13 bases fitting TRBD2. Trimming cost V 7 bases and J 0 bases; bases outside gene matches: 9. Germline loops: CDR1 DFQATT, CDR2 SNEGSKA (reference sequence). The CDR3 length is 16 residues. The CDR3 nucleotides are TGCAGTGTCCCGGGACTAGCGGGACGGGTCTCCTACGAGCAGTACTTC. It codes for CSVPGLAGRVSYEQYF.

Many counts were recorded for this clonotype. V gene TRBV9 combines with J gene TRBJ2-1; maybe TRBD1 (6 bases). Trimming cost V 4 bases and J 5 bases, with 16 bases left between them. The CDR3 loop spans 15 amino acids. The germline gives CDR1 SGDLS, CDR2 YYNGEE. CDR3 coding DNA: TGTGCCAGCAGCTCCGACAGGAAATCGGACAATGAGCAGTTCTTC. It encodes CASSSDRKSDNEQFF.

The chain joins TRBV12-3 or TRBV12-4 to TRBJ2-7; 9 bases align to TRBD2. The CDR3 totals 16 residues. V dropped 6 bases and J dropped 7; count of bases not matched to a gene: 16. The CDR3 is CASRERGLAGMNEQYF. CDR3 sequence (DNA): TGTGCCAGCAGGGAACGGGGACTAGCTGGTATGAATGAGCAGTACTTC.

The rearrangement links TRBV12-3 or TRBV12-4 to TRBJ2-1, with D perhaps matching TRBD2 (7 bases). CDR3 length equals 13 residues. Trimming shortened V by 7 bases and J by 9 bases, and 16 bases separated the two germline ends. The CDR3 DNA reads TGTGCCAGCAAGGGGGGGATGGGCAGTGAGCAGTTCTTC. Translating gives CASKGGMGSEQFF.

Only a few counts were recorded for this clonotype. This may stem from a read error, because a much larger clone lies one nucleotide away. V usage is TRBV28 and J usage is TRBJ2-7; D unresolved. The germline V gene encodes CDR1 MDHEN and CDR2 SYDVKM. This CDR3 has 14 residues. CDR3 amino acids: CSSSLPGDVYEQYF. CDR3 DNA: TGTTCCAGCAGTTTACCGGGTGATGTCTACGAGCAGTACTTC.

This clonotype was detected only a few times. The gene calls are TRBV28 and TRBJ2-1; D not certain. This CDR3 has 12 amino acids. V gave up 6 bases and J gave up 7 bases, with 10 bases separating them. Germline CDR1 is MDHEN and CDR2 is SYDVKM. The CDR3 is CASRWGENEQFF. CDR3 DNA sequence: TGTGCCAGCAGGTGGGGTGAGAATGAGCAGTTCTTC.

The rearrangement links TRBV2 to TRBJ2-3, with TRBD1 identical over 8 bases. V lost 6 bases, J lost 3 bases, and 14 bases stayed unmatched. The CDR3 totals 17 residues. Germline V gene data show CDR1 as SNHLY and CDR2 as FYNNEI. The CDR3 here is CASRLRTGQRETDTQYF. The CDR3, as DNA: TGTGCCAGCAGACTCAGGACAGGGCAACGGGAGACAGATACGCAGTATTTT.

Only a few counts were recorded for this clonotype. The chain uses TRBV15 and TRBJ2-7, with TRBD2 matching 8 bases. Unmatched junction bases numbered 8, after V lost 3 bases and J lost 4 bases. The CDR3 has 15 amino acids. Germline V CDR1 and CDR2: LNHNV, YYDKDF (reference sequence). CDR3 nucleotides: TGTGCCACCAGCAGCAACGGGAGGGCGGATTACGAGCAGTACTTC. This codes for CATSSNGRADYEQYF.

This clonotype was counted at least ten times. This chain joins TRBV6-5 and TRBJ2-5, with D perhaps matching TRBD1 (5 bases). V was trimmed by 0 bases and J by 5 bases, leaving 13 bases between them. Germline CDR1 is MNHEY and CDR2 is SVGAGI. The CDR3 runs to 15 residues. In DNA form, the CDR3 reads TGTGCCAGCAGTTACTCGACCCCAGGGCTGGAGACCCAGTACTTC. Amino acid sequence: CASSYSTPGLETQYF.

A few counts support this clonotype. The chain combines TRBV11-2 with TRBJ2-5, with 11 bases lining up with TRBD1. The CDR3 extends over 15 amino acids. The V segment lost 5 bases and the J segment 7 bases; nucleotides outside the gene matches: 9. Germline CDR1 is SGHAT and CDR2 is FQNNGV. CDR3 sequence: CASSPRTGGCGTQYF. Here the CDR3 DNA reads TGTGCCAGCAGCCCCCGGACAGGGGGCTGTGGGACCCAGTACTTC.